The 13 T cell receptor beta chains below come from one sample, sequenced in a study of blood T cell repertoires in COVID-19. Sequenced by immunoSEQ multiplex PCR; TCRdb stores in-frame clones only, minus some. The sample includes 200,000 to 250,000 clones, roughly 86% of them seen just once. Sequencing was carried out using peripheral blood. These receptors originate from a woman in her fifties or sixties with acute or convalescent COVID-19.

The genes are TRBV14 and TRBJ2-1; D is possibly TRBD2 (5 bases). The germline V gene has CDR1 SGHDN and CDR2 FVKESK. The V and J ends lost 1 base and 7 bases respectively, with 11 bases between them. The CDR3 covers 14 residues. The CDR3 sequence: CASSQVGARNEQFF. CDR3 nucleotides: TGTGCCAGCAGCCAAGTGGGAGCACGGAATGAGCAGTTCTTC. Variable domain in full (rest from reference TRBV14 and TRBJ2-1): EAGVTQFPSHSVIEKGQTVTLRCDPISGHDNLYWYRRVMGKEIKFLLHFVKESKQDESGMPNNRFLAERTGGTYSTLKVQPAELEDSGVYFCASSQVGARNEQFFGPGTRLTVL.

CDR3 nucleotides: TGTGCCAGTAGTACCGGACAGGGAAAAATCGGGGAGCTGTTTTTT. It specifies CASSTGQGKIGELFF. This chain joins TRBV19 and TRBJ2-2; 8 bases fit TRBD1. V trimming: 4 bases; J trimming: 7 bases; junction bases outside the gene matches: 8. CDR3 length equals 15 residues. The germline V gene encodes CDR1 LNHDA and CDR2 SQIVND (reference sequence). The full variable domain, rest sourced from reference TRBV19 and TRBJ2-2, is DGGITQSPKYLFRKEGQNVTLSCEQNLNHDAMYWYRQDPGQGLRLIYYSQIVNDFQKGDIAEGYSVSREKKESFPLTVTSAQKNPTAFYLCASSTGQGKIGELFFGEGSRLTVL.

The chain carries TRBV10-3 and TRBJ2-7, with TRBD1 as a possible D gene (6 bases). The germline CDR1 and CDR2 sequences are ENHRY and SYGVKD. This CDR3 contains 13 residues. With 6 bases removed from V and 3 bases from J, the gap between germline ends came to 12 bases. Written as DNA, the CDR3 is TGTGCCATCAGCCAGGACAGAGTCTACGAGCAGTACTTC. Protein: CAISQDRVYEQYF.

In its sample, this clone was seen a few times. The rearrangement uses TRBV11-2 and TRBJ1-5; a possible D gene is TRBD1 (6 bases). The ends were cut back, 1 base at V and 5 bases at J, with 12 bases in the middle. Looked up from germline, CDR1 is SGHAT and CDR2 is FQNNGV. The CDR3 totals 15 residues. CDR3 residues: CASSLAGTMDQPQHF. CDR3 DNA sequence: TGTGCCAGCAGCTTAGCCGGGACAATGGATCAGCCCCAGCATTTT.

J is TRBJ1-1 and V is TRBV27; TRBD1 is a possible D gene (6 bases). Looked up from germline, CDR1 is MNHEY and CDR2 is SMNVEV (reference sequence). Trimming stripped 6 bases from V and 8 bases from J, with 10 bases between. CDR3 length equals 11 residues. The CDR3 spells CASSQGTEAFF. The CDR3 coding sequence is TGTGCCAGCAGCCAGGGGACCGAAGCTTTCTTT.

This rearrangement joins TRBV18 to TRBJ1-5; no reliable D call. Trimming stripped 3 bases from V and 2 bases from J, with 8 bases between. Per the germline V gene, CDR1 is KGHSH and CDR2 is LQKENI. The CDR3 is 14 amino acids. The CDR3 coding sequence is TGTGCCAGCTCACCGAGCTTAGGCAATCAGCCCCAGCATTTT. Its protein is CASSPSLGNQPQHF.

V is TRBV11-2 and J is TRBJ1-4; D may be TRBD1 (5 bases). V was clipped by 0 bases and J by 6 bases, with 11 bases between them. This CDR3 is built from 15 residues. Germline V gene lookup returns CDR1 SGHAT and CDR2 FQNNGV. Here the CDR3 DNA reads TGTGCCAGCAGCTTAGATTGGGGCGCGGATGAAAAACTGTTTTTT. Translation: CASSLDWGADEKLFF.

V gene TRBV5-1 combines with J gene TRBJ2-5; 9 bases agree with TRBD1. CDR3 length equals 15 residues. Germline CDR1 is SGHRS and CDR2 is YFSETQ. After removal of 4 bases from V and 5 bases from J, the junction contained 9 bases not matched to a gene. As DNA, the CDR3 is TGCGCCAGCAGCGACCGGACAGGGGCTTGGGAGACCCAGTACTTC. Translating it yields CASSDRTGAWETQYF.

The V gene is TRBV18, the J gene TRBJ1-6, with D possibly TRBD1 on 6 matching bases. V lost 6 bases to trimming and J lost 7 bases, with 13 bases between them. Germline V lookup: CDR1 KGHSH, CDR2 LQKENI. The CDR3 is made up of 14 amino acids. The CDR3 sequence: CASSKDRKNSPLHF. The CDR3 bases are TGTGCCAGCTCTAAAGACAGGAAGAATTCACCCCTCCACTTT.

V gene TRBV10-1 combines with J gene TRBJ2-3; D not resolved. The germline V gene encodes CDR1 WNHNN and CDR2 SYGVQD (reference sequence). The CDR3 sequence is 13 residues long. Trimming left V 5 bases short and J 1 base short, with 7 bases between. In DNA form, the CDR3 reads TGCGCCAGCAGTCGCGGAGGCACAGATACGCAGTATTTT. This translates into CASSRGGTDTQYF.

CDR3 coding DNA: TGTGCCAGCAGCCGGATTGGGACAGAATATTACAATGAGCAGTTCTTC. It specifies CASSRIGTEYYNEQFF. This sequence joins TRBV11-2 and TRBJ2-1; TRBD1 matches at 7 bases. The CDR3 sequence is 16 residues long. The germline CDR1 and CDR2 sequences are SGHAT and FQNNGV. V gave up 5 bases and J gave up 4 bases; unmatched junction bases: 11.

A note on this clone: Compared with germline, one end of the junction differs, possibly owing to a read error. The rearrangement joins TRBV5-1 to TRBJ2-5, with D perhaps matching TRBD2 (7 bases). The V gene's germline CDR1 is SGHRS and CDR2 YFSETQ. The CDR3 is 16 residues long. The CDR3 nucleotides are TGCGCCAGCAGCTTGGGTGCGGGGGCGGCCCAAAAGACCCAGTACTTC. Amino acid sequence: CASSLGAGAAQKTQYF. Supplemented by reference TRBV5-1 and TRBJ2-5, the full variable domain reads KAGVTQTPRYLIKTRGQQVTLSCSPISGHRSVSWYQQTPGQGLQFLFEYFSETQRNKGNFPGRFSGRQFSNSRSEMNVSTLELGDSALYLCASSLGAGAAQKTQYFGPGTRLLVL.

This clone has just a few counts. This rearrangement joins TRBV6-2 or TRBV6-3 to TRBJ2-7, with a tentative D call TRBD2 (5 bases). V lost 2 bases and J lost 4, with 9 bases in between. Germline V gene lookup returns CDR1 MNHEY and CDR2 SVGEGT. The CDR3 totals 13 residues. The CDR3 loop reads CASSYGRRYEQYF. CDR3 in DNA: TGTGCCAGCAGTTACGGACGGAGGTACGAGCAGTACTTC.